This TCR beta chain derives from a study of blood T cells in healthy people across ages (dated by TCRdb to 2014 to 2015). Context from the whole study: In model experiments, roughly one uniquely barcoded TCR beta cDNA molecule per two T cells was captured by template switching. Using the same blood draw, the study looked at two additional independent replicas of 1 million unique cDNA reads for two donors, one aged 18 to 29 and the other aged 80 or older. Donors were grouped into four age groups: young (average approximately 15 years), middle-aged (about 38), aged (about 59) and long-lived (82). Using deep sequencing normalized with unique cDNA molecular identifiers, the study measured how TCR beta repertoire diversity changes with age. To avoid experimental bias, donors of different ages were randomly spread across the sequencing lanes. Here is what the overall study found, with its caveats: Estimates of total diversity based on one million sequenced T cells were considered lower bounds and underestimates. As age increased, observed TCR beta diversity per million T cells dropped in a roughly linear way, and a significant reduction was already evident by age roughly 40. A strong correlation was found between observed TCR beta diversity and the percentage of naive T cells measured by flow cytometry. Compared with the aged group, the long-lived group had more naive CD4+ T cells, fewer expanded clones and increased TCR diversity, a pattern suggesting age selection. Because profiling used bulk unsorted PBMCs, naive and antigen-experienced compartments could not be compared conclusively. Because donor CMV infection status was unknown, age-related changes in expanded clonotypes were potentially confounded.

V lost 1 base and J lost 7 bases; the stretch between them is 13 bases long. According to the germline V gene, CDR1 reads SGHTA and CDR2 reads FQGNSA. From the cysteine through the phenylalanine, the CDR3 covers 14 amino acids. This entry keeps only the CDR3 DNA: 42 bases, framed from base 1. This clonotype turned up a few times. What this receptor recognizes is not known. There are no base qualities to consult, and no much larger clone falls within one base. The library was obtained by 5' RACE. Sequencing relied on an Illumina HiSeq 2500. A second PCR of about 7 to 12 cycles was run with a J-beta primer mix and a sample-barcoded 5' primer. A template-switch 5' adaptor carrying 12 random nucleotides introduced a unique molecular identifier onto each TCR beta cDNA molecule. Each sample yielded at least 2.5 million CDR3-containing paired-end reads. All of the RNA was converted into first-strand cDNA using the Mint cDNA synthesis kit, with a TRBC-specific oligonucleotide serving as the primer. After uracil-DNA glycosylase treatment, a first 18-cycle PCR used universal primers M1SS and BC2_uni_R on all cDNA. In the authors' own workflow: For normalization, 1 million high-quality reads, each with a distinct molecular identifier, were randomly selected from each sample. Reads with shared molecular identifiers were discarded instead of being binned into consensus sequences. MiTCR, with a Q25 quality threshold and the strictest error-elimination algorithm, was used for CDR3 identification, clonotype clustering and error correction. A nonparametric unseen species model with Euler transformation was used to estimate a lower bound on total TCR beta diversity. Using fastp at Q25 and MiXCR, TCRdb reprocessed the public reads and kept productive beta chains. Every entry covers one CDR3 protein and lists the most common genes and DNA from its rows. Here the V and J calls rest on TCRdb's processing, not on the authors' analysis. A total of around 1,600,000 distinct CDR3 sequences appear in this sample, under 55% of them only once. The ten largest make up less than 5% of the sample.

Systemically healthy Caucasian individuals from Russia, 35 to 40 in total and aged about 6 to 95 years, were included as donors. Around 9.8 milliliters of peripheral blood were collected from each donor into EDTA-treated Vacutainer tubes. PBMCs were isolated by Ficoll-Paque density-gradient centrifugation, with at least 6 million obtained per sample. Total RNA, at least 6 micrograms per sample, was extracted from PBMCs with Trizol reagent. For every donor, flow cytometry on a PBMC aliquot measured the percentage of naive CD45RAhigh/CD27high T cells. The receptor's source is a woman aged 18-29 years in good health. In this chain, TRBV7-2 is recombined with TRBJ1-1, with no confidently assigned D gene. Sequenced sample: blood. The DNA sequence is TGTGCCAGCAGCTTAGGCCCCGACCGAGGTGAAGCTTTCTTT. Its amino acids are CASSLGPDRGEAFF.